One and the same sample provided the 21 T cell receptor beta chains below, sequenced in a study of early T cells in non-severe SARS-CoV-2 infection. From the 5' RACE reads, TCRdb called clonotypes with MiXCR, one entry per CDR3 protein. The table lists approximately 76,000 distinct CDR3 sequences, roughly 12% of them singletons. Sequenced sample: whole blood. The receptors were gathered from an adult who was a healthcare worker with PCR-confirmed SARS-CoV-2 infection or an uninfected control (not recorded which).

The rearrangement joins TRBV29-1 to TRBJ2-3; 8 nucleotides align to TRBD2. With V trimmed by 4 bases and J by 4 bases, 7 bases remained unmatched. This CDR3 has 14 amino acids. Per germline, CDR1 SQVTM and CDR2 ANQGSEA. Written as DNA, the CDR3 is TGCAGCGTTGGTCGGGGGGGGCGCGCAGATACGCAGTATTTT. Amino acid sequence: CSVGRGGRADTQYF.

This clonotype was detected many times. V usage is TRBV5-1 and J usage is TRBJ2-1, with unresolved D. Germline V gene lookup returns CDR1 SGHRS and CDR2 YFSETQ. The CDR3 length is 17 residues. Trimming removed 1 base at V and 0 bases at J, with 14 bases between. The DNA of the CDR3 is TGCGCCAGCAGCTTGAGGTTTCCGCAGAGCTCCTACAATGAGCAGTTCTTC. Amino acids: CASSLRFPQSSYNEQFF.

This chain uses TRBV10-3 with TRBJ1-1, with D uncertain. The CDR3 is made up of 13 amino acids. The V end lost 9 bases, the J end lost 1 base, and 12 bases lay between the germline ends. Germline lookup yields CDR1 ENHRY and CDR2 SYGVKD. DNA for the CDR3: TGTGCCATGAACATGGCAGCGAACACTGAAGCTTTCTTT. Protein: CAMNMAANTEAFF.

Only a few counts were recorded for this clonotype. The chain combines TRBV4-2 with TRBJ1-5; D unclear. Deletions cut 0 bases from V and 5 bases from J, with 17 bases between. Germline V gene data show CDR1 as LGHNA and CDR2 as YNFKEQ. The CDR3 has 17 amino acids. DNA of the CDR3: TGTGCCAGCAGCCAAGATCGGCTTAGGCAGGTCGATCAGCCCCAGCATTTT. Translation gives CASSQDRLRQVDQPQHF.

In this sample, this clonotype turned up a few times. The chain recombines TRBV28 with TRBJ1-2; maybe TRBD1 (6 bases). This CDR3 region has 15 residues. Germline CDR1 is MDHEN and CDR2 is SYDVKM. Trimming stripped 5 bases from V and 5 bases from J, with 18 bases between. This CDR3 reads CASSTNPGTPYGYTF. In nucleotides, the CDR3 is TGTGCCAGCAGTACCAACCCCGGGACACCATATGGCTACACCTTC.

The chain carries TRBV14 and TRBJ2-3; 8 positions match TRBD2. CDR1 and CDR2 from the germline V gene are SGHDN and FVKESK. V shed 1 base and J 4 bases; nucleotides not matched to a gene: 1. This CDR3 contains 14 residues. This chain's CDR3 is CASSQAGLADTQYF. CDR3 sequence (DNA): TGTGCCAGCAGCCAAGCGGGACTAGCAGATACGCAGTATTTT.

This clonotype showed up many times. The CDR3 spells CASKDSTGELFF. The CDR3 nucleotides are TGCGCCAGCAAGGACTCGACCGGGGAGCTGTTTTTT. The chain recombines TRBV10-1 with TRBJ2-2, with TRBD2 as a possible D gene (5 bases). This CDR3 region has 12 residues. Trimming removed 7 bases at V and 5 bases at J, with 8 bases between. Looked up from germline, CDR1 is WNHNN and CDR2 is SYGVQD (reference sequence).

The rearrangement links TRBV7-8 to TRBJ1-4, with a tentative D call TRBD1 (5 bases). Germline CDR1 is SGHVS and CDR2 is FQNEAQ. V shed 2 bases and J shed 2 bases, with 12 bases lying between them. The CDR3 extends over 16 amino acids. CDR3 sequence: CASSLFEGFTNEKLFF. DNA for the CDR3: TGTGCCAGCAGCTTATTTGAGGGGTTCACTAATGAAAAACTGTTTTTT.

This chain connects TRBV12-3 or TRBV12-4 to TRBJ2-1, with 7 bases lining up with TRBD2. The CDR3 has 16 amino acids. The trim removed 4 bases at V and 0 bases at J, leaving 6 bases unmatched. CDR3 residues: CASSSLAVGSYNEQFF. DNA of the CDR3: TGTGCCAGCAGTTCCCTAGCGGTGGGCTCCTACAATGAGCAGTTCTTC.

In this sample, this clonotype turned up many times. This chain links TRBV27 with TRBJ2-7; 10 positions agree with TRBD1. Germline V gives CDR1 MNHEY, CDR2 SMNVEV (reference sequence). The J segment lost 7 bases and the V segment lost 5 bases, leaving 14 bases of the junction unmatched. The CDR3 contains 16 residues. This CDR3 reads CASSPLFGTGVEEQYF. CDR3 in DNA: TGTGCCAGCAGTCCTTTGTTCGGGACAGGGGTTGAAGAGCAGTACTTC.

V and J are TRBV18 and TRBJ2-6; TRBD1 aligns across 7 bases. Germline V gives CDR1 KGHSH, CDR2 LQKENI. Unmatched junction bases numbered 8, after V lost 5 bases and J lost 1 base. The CDR3 loop spans 17 amino acids. The CDR3 DNA follows: TGTGCCAGCTCATACTCATTGACAGGGTCTGGGGCCAACGTCCTGACTTTC. Its translation: CASSYSLTGSGANVLTF.

J is TRBJ2-5 and V is TRBV9, with 8 bases identical to TRBD1. V was pared by 0 bases and J by 5 bases, with 9 bases of the junction left unmatched. CDR3 length: 16 amino acids. The germline V gene has CDR1 SGDLS and CDR2 YYNGEE. The CDR3 reads CASSVDGTGRSETQYF. CDR3 nucleotide sequence: TGTGCCAGCAGCGTAGACGGGACAGGAAGGTCGGAGACCCAGTACTTC.

The rearrangement uses TRBV30 and TRBJ1-5; D gene ambiguous. Trimming stripped 0 bases from V and 0 bases from J, with 3 bases between. In germline, CDR1 is GTSNPN, CDR2 SVGIG (reference sequence). This CDR3 comprises 13 residues. This CDR3 reads CAWSVSSNQPQHF. Here the CDR3 DNA reads TGTGCCTGGAGTGTAAGTAGCAATCAGCCCCAGCATTTT.

This clonotype came up a few times. The J gene is TRBJ2-7, the V gene TRBV5-1, with 9 bases matching TRBD1. V gave up 2 bases and J gave up 0 bases; unmatched junction bases: 3. CDR3 length: 15 amino acids. Per germline, CDR1 SGHRS and CDR2 YFSETQ. The CDR3 region has the DNA TGCGCCAGCAGCTTACTGGACAGGGGCTCCTACGAGCAGTACTTC. This sequence encodes CASSLLDRGSYEQYF.

Ten or more counts support this clonotype. This chain links TRBV2 with TRBJ2-4; D possibly uses TRBD1 or TRBD2 (5 bases each). CDR1 and CDR2 (germline): SNHLY, FYNNEI. The germline V and J ends were trimmed by 1 base and 2 bases, with 15 bases remaining between them. The length of the CDR3 is 17 residues. CDR3 DNA sequence: TGTGCCAGCAGTGAAGTGGCCGGTGGGGGACCCAAAAACATTCAGTACTTC. Residues: CASSEVAGGGPKNIQYF.

This rearrangement joins TRBV28 to TRBJ2-5; D is perhaps TRBD1 (6 bases). Germline V gives CDR1 MDHEN, CDR2 SYDVKM. V lost 10 bases to trimming and J lost 1 base, with 19 bases between them. The CDR3 loop spans 15 amino acids. CDR3 loop: CANMRGSTLQETQYF. CDR3 DNA: TGTGCCAACATGAGGGGGTCCACTCTCCAAGAGACCCAGTACTTC.

This clonotype was picked up many times. V gene TRBV3-1 combines with J gene TRBJ2-7; TRBD1 matches 7 bases. Unmatched junction bases numbered 2, after V lost 1 base and J lost 2 bases. The CDR3 spans 14 residues. Per the germline V gene, CDR1 is LGHDT and CDR2 is YNNKEL (reference sequence). CDR3 residues: CASSQGQGPYEQYF. The DNA for the CDR3 is TGTGCCAGCAGCCAAGGACAGGGACCCTACGAGCAGTACTTC.

This clonotype came up a few times. J is TRBJ2-1 and V is TRBV29-1, with D tentatively TRBD2 (7 bases). This CDR3 region has 16 residues. The V and J ends lost 0 bases and 2 bases respectively, with 14 bases between them. The germline V gene encodes CDR1 SQVTM and CDR2 ANQGSEA. The CDR3 spells CSVEEGGLATYNEQFF. The CDR3 DNA sequence: TGCAGCGTTGAAGAGGGGGGGCTAGCGACCTACAATGAGCAGTTCTTC.

This clonotype appeared many times. The chain carries TRBV29-1 and TRBJ2-1; 7 bases fit TRBD1. CDR1 and CDR2 from the germline V gene are SQVTM and ANQGSEA. This CDR3 contains 14 residues. Trimming removed 6 bases from V and 4 bases from J; junction bases left unmatched: 9. The CDR3 sequence: CSVGDRFQYNEQFF. The CDR3 nucleotides are TGCAGCGTAGGGGACAGATTTCAATACAATGAGCAGTTCTTC.

J is TRBJ2-4 and V is TRBV19; D may correspond to TRBD1 or TRBD2 (5 bases each). CDR1 is LNHDA and CDR2 is SQIVND in the germline V gene (reference sequence). Trimming stripped 1 base from V and 5 bases from J, with 9 bases between. The CDR3 length is 14 residues. The CDR3: CASSIGQGQNIQYF. The CDR3 DNA follows: TGTGCCAGTAGTATAGGGCAGGGACAAAACATTCAGTACTTC.

The V call is TRBV5-1, the J call TRBJ1-3; 8 nucleotides match TRBD1. Trimming removed 4 bases from V and 7 bases from J; junction bases left unmatched: 7. Germline CDR1 SGHRS, CDR2 YFSETQ. The CDR3 has 14 residues. The CDR3 coding sequence is TGCGCCAGCAGCGGGGGACAGGATCGGAACACCATATATTTT. Its translation: CASSGGQDRNTIYF.